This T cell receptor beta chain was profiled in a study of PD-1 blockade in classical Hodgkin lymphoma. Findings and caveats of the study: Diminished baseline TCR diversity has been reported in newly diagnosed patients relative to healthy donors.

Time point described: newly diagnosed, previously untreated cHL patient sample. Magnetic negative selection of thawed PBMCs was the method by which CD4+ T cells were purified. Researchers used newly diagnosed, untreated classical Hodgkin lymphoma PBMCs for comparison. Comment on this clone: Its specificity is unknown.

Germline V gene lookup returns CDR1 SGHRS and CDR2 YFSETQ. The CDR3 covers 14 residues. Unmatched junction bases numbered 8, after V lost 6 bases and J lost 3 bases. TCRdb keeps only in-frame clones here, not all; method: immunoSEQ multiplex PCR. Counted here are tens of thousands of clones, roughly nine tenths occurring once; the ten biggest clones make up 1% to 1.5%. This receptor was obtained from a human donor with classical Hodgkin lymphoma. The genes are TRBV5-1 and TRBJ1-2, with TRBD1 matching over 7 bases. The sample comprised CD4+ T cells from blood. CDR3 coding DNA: TGCGCCAGCAACTTCGGACAGGTGGACTATGGCTACACCTTC. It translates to CASNFGQVDYGYTF. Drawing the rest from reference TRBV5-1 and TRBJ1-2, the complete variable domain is KAGVTQTPRYLIKTRGQQVTLSCSPISGHRSVSWYQQTPGQGLQFLFEYFSETQRNKGNFPGRFSGRQFSNSRSEMNVSTLELGDSALYLCASNFGQVDYGYTFGSGTRLTVV.